The 31 T cell receptor beta chains presented below share a single source sample, sequenced in a study of T-cell reconstitution after alpha-beta-depleted transplantation in children. Unique molecular identifiers were incorporated during preparation of the TCRbeta library. MiXCR was run by TCRdb on the PCR reads, yielding one entry per CDR3 protein. The table includes about 200,000 distinct CDR3 sequences, under 8.5% detected once. This sample comprised PBMCs, obtained before TCRalphabeta/CD19-depleted stem cell transplant. The origin of the receptors is a boy aged 2 to 10 with acute lymphoblastic leukemia, due to receive a stem cell transplant.

This clonotype was found many times. This chain uses TRBV5-1 with TRBJ2-7; tentatively, D is TRBD1 (6 bases). This CDR3 is 15 amino acids long. Germline-derived CDR1 and CDR2 are SGHRS and YFSETQ. V lost 1 base and J 3 bases, leaving 14 bases between the germline ends. CDR3 residues: CASSLKGDLDYEQYF. In DNA, the CDR3 is TGCGCCAGCAGCTTGAAGGGGGATCTTGACTACGAGCAGTACTTC.

There are a few counts of this clonotype. The chain couples TRBV7-9 to TRBJ2-4; D might be TRBD1 (6 bases). Germline CDR1 SEHNR, CDR2 FQNEAQ (reference sequence). V lost 5 bases to trimming and J lost 0 bases, with 17 bases between them. The CDR3 extends over 17 amino acids. The CDR3 DNA reads as TGTGCCAGCAGCCTTGTTGATGTGACAGGAGCCAAAAACATTCAGTACTTC. This gives the protein CASSLVDVTGAKNIQYF.

This clonotype was recorded at least ten times. The rearrangement uses TRBV10-3 and TRBJ2-3; TRBD2 matches at 9 bases. CDR1 and CDR2 (germline): ENHRY, SYGVKD. CDR3 length equals 17 residues. Trimming removed 2 bases from V and 2 bases from J; junction bases left unmatched: 8. The CDR3 sequence is CAISELLTSGYTDTQYF. For the CDR3, the DNA is TGTGCCATCAGTGAGCTCCTTACTAGCGGGTACACAGATACGCAGTATTTT.

The gene calls are TRBV28 and TRBJ2-3; 12 bases agree with TRBD1. With 6 bases clipped from V and 3 bases from J, the junction kept 7 bases outside the gene matches. The germline CDR1 and CDR2 sequences are MDHEN and SYDVKM. This CDR3 has 16 residues. DNA for the CDR3: TGTGCCAGCAGCCCTGGGGACAGGGGGCCAACAGATACGCAGTATTTT. Translating it yields CASSPGDRGPTDTQYF.

This clonotype was counted ten times or more. The chain combines TRBV7-9 with TRBJ2-5, with D perhaps TRBD1 (6 bases). Germline V CDR1 and CDR2: SEHNR, FQNEAQ (reference sequence). The CDR3 is made up of 15 amino acids. The V end was cut by 7 bases, the J end by 5 bases, with 20 bases between. For the CDR3, the DNA is TGTGCCAGCACGCTGGAGACAGGTCGTCGGGAGACCCAGTACTTC. It encodes CASTLETGRRETQYF.

This clonotype was picked up many times. The chain uses TRBV6-2 or TRBV6-3 and TRBJ2-2; D uncertain. CDR1 and CDR2 from the germline V gene are MNHEY and SVGEGT. The CDR3 is 11 residues long. Deletions cut 7 bases from V and 4 bases from J, with 4 bases between. CDR3 DNA sequence: TGTGCCAGCACGAGCACCGGGGAGCTGTTTTTT. This encodes CASTSTGELFF.

The rearrangement uses TRBV20-1 and TRBJ2-3; unclear D gene. Germline V CDR1 and CDR2: DFQATT, SNEGSKA (reference sequence). Trimming took off 6 bases at V and 4 bases at J, with 20 bases between the two ends. This CDR3 contains 15 residues. The CDR3 spells CSAAKPRALSDTQYF. CDR3 DNA sequence: TGCAGTGCCGCAAAGCCTCGGGCCCTTTCAGATACGCAGTATTTT.

This clonotype was seen a few times. This chain joins TRBV5-1 and TRBJ2-1; either TRBD1 or TRBD2 may fit D (5 bases each). Trimming stripped 2 bases from V and 9 bases from J, with 15 bases between. This CDR3 has 14 amino acids. Germline CDR1 is SGHRS and CDR2 is YFSETQ. CDR3 nucleotide sequence: TGCGCCAGCAGCTTCCGGGACGGCTCTCGTGAGCAGTTCTTC. As protein: CASSFRDGSREQFF. Filled out from reference TRBV5-1 and TRBJ2-1, the complete variable domain reads KAGVTQTPRYLIKTRGQQVTLSCSPISGHRSVSWYQQTPGQGLQFLFEYFSETQRNKGNFPGRFSGRQFSNSRSEMNVSTLELGDSALYLCASSFRDGSREQFFGPGTRLTVL.

V is TRBV2 and J is TRBJ2-3; 8 bases line up with TRBD2. The CDR3 covers 15 residues. The germline CDR1 and CDR2 sequences are SNHLY and FYNNEI. Losses at the gene ends were 4 bases for V and 8 bases for J; bases not matched to a gene: 11. CDR3 sequence (DNA): TGTGCCAGCAGTGGATTAGCGGGGCCTCGTGGTACGCAGTATTTT. Amino acid sequence: CASSGLAGPRGTQYF.

This clonotype showed up just a few times. V usage is TRBV4-2 and J usage is TRBJ2-2; 8 positions match TRBD1. This CDR3 spans 15 amino acids. V gave up 4 bases and J gave up 6 bases; unmatched junction bases: 7. CDR1 is LGHNA and CDR2 is YNFKEQ in the germline V gene. The CDR3: CASSPQGAGAGELFF. CDR3 sequence (DNA): TGTGCCAGCAGCCCCCAGGGGGCCGGCGCCGGGGAGCTGTTTTTT.

Remarks on this clonotype: This could be a read error, since a much larger clone is one nucleotide away. The chain recombines TRBV12-3 or TRBV12-4 with TRBJ2-3; D is tentatively TRBD1 or TRBD2 (5 bases each). The V end lost 8 bases, the J end lost 5 bases, and 20 bases lay between the germline ends. CDR3 length: 15 amino acids. The CDR3 protein is CASGSIGGMGDTQYF. CDR3 nucleotides: TGTGCCAGCGGTTCTATTGGGGGTATGGGAGATACGCAGTATTTT.

This clonotype was detected many times. The chain uses TRBV15 and TRBJ2-3; TRBD2 might be the D (6 bases). V lost 1 base, J lost 5 bases, and 13 bases lay in between. This CDR3 has 15 residues. Germline V gene sequence: CDR1 LNHNV, CDR2 YYDKDF (reference sequence). CDR3 DNA: TGTGCCACCAGCAGAGGACCGGGAGCGTTAGATACGCAGTATTTT. Protein product: CATSRGPGALDTQYF. The variable domain in full, with the rest retrieved from reference TRBV15 and TRBJ2-3, is DAMVIQNPRYQVTQFGKPVTLSCSQTLNHNVMYWYQQKSSQAPKLLFHYYDKDFNNEADTPDNFQSRRPNTSFCFLDIRSPGLGDTAMYLCATSRGPGALDTQYFGPGTRLTVL.

The table lists this clonotype with many counts. V is TRBV6-1 and J is TRBJ2-1; a possible D gene is TRBD2 (6 bases). CDR3 length equals 14 residues. The germline V gene encodes CDR1 MNHNS and CDR2 SASEGT. Trimming pared 6 bases from V and 7 bases from J, leaving 16 bases between. The DNA of the CDR3 is TGTGCCAGCAGCCTCGGGAGTCCCGTTAATGAGCAGTTCTTC. Protein sequence: CASSLGSPVNEQFF.

A note on this clonotype: Given the absence of the conserved phenylalanine or tryptophan at the CDR3 end, a read error is likely. The V gene is TRBV5-5, the J gene TRBJ2-7; D is uncertain. Trimming cost V 0 bases and J 0 bases, with 7 bases left between them. This CDR3 has 14 residues. Germline lookup yields CDR1 SGHKS and CDR2 YYEKEE (reference sequence). The CDR3 is CASSLGRFSYEQYY. The DNA for the CDR3 is TGTGCCAGCAGCTTGGGACGGTTCTCCTACGAGCAGTACTAC.

There are a few counts of this clonotype. The chain joins TRBV7-9 to TRBJ2-7, with 10 nucleotides matching TRBD1. The V gene end was trimmed by 5 bases and the J gene end by 7 bases; junction bases not matched to a gene: 11. Germline V lookup: CDR1 SEHNR, CDR2 FQNEAQ (reference sequence). The CDR3 length is 15 residues. This CDR3 reads CASSVSRTGGTEQYF. The CDR3 nucleotides are TGTGCCAGCAGCGTTAGCCGGACAGGGGGTACGGAGCAGTACTTC.

This clonotype has only a few counts. V usage is TRBV28 and J usage is TRBJ1-6; TRBD1 matches at 7 bases. Trimming took 6 bases from V and 10 from J; bases not matched to a gene: 9. Germline V lookup: CDR1 MDHEN, CDR2 SYDVKM. The CDR3 consists of 14 residues. CDR3 sequence reads: CASRAPGTESPLHF. CDR3 nucleotides: TGTGCCAGCAGGGCTCCCGGGACAGAGTCACCCCTCCACTTT.

This sequence joins TRBV3-1 and TRBJ2-5, with D perhaps TRBD1 or TRBD2 (5 bases each). V was clipped by 10 bases and J by 2 bases, with 20 bases between them. The CDR3 has 15 amino acids. CDR1 LGHDT and CDR2 YNNKEL come from the germline V gene (reference sequence). This CDR3 is CATTQLRGQQETQYF. DNA of the CDR3: TGTGCCACCACCCAGCTCCGGGGCCAACAAGAGACCCAGTACTTC.

This clonotype has at least ten counts. The gene calls are TRBV28 and TRBJ1-5, with D tentatively TRBD1 (6 bases). V lost 5 bases and J lost 0, with 11 bases in between. This CDR3 is 15 amino acids long. Germline lookup yields CDR1 MDHEN and CDR2 SYDVKM. CDR3 in amino acids: CASSPWTDSNQPQHF. The DNA for the CDR3 is TGTGCCAGCAGTCCGTGGACAGATAGCAATCAGCCCCAGCATTTT. The variable domain in full, completed from reference TRBV28 and TRBJ1-5, reads DVKVTQSSRYLVKRTGEKVFLECVQDMDHENMFWYRQDPGLGLRLIYFSYDVKMKEKGDIPEGYSVSREKKERFSLILESASTNQTSMYLCASSPWTDSNQPQHFGDGTRLSIL.

The gene calls are TRBV7-2 and TRBJ1-1, with D hard to call. Trimming left V 6 bases short and J 8 bases short, with 19 bases between. The CDR3 is made up of 14 amino acids. CDR1 and CDR2 from the germline V gene are SGHTA and FQGNSA. The CDR3 loop reads CASSYVVGNSEAFF. The CDR3 DNA reads TGTGCCAGCAGTTACGTGGTTGGAAACTCCGAAGCTTTCTTT.

This clonotype was seen only a few times. The chain links TRBV20-1 to TRBJ1-5; no clear D gene. The length of the CDR3 is 13 residues. CDR1 is DFQATT and CDR2 is SNEGSKA in the germline V gene (reference sequence). V was trimmed by 0 bases and J by 2 bases, leaving 5 bases between them. The chain's CDR3 is CSARDQGNQPQHF. CDR3 coding DNA: TGCAGTGCTAGAGATCAGGGCAATCAGCCCCAGCATTTT.

This clonotype appeared many times. The chain recombines TRBV11-2 with TRBJ1-1; no definite D call. V was trimmed by 1 base and J by 5 bases, leaving 5 bases between them. The CDR3 runs 12 residues. Germline V gives CDR1 SGHAT, CDR2 FQNNGV. Here the CDR3 reads CASSLGLTEAFF. The CDR3, as DNA: TGTGCCAGCAGCTTAGGACTGACTGAAGCTTTCTTT.

The table lists this clonotype with many counts. The chain joins TRBV3-1 to TRBJ2-2; the D gene is possibly TRBD1 (6 bases). The ends were cut back, 3 bases at V and 2 bases at J, with 10 bases in the middle. This CDR3 region has 15 residues. CDR1 is LGHDT and CDR2 is YNNKEL in the germline V gene (reference sequence). As DNA, the CDR3 is TGTGCCAGCAGCCAGCTGGGACAAAACACCGGGGAGCTGTTTTTT. It yields the protein CASSQLGQNTGELFF.

This chain connects TRBV7-9 to TRBJ2-7; 7 nucleotides align to TRBD1. Losses at the gene ends were 0 bases for V and 5 bases for J; bases not matched to a gene: 1. CDR3 length: 13 amino acids. Germline CDR1 and CDR2: SEHNR and FQNEAQ (reference sequence). CDR3 sequence reads: CASSLATGDEQYF. The CDR3 DNA follows: TGTGCCAGCAGCTTAGCCACAGGGGACGAGCAGTACTTC.

The chain combines TRBV27 with TRBJ2-4, with 10 bases matching TRBD1. The trim removed 4 bases at V and 0 bases at J, leaving 3 bases unmatched. The CDR3 runs to 16 residues. CDR1 is MNHEY, CDR2 SMNVEV, per germline (reference sequence). The CDR3 coding sequence is TGTGCCAGCAGTTCCCGGACAGGGGGAGCCAAAAACATTCAGTACTTC. Its protein product is CASSSRTGGAKNIQYF.

The CDR3 bases are TGCGCCAGCAGCCAAGAGACAGCGTCCGGGAATGAGCAGTTCTTC. As protein: CASSQETASGNEQFF. The rearrangement links TRBV4-3 to TRBJ2-1; D is perhaps TRBD1 (5 bases). The CDR3 loop spans 15 amino acids. The V gene's germline CDR1 is LGHNA and CDR2 YSLEER. V lost 0 bases, J lost 7 bases, and 13 bases lay in between.

V and J are TRBV28 and TRBJ2-7; perhaps TRBD2 as D (6 bases). This CDR3 is built from 17 residues. From germline, CDR1 is MDHEN and CDR2 SYDVKM. V was clipped by 5 bases and J by 0 bases, with 20 bases between them. CDR3 in amino acids: CASSHPLRDSFSYEQYF. In DNA form, the CDR3 reads TGTGCCAGCAGTCATCCATTGCGGGACTCCTTCTCCTACGAGCAGTACTTC.

This clonotype was recorded at least ten times. The rearrangement links TRBV6-2 or TRBV6-3 to TRBJ2-7; no clear D. The germline CDR1 and CDR2 sequences are MNHEY and SVGEGT. Trimming removed 2 bases from V and 5 bases from J, with 10 bases in between. The CDR3 extends over 13 amino acids. CDR3 in amino acids: CASSYRPGDEQYF. In nucleotides, the CDR3 is TGTGCCAGCAGTTACCGCCCGGGCGACGAGCAGTACTTC.

This chain joins TRBV7-2 and TRBJ2-5; D perhaps matches TRBD1 (5 bases). CDR3 length: 14 residues. CDR1 is SGHTA and CDR2 is FQGNSA in the germline V gene. Trimming pared 3 bases from V and 2 bases from J, leaving 10 bases between. CDR3 sequence reads: CASSFYAGQETQYF. The CDR3 DNA reads as TGTGCCAGCAGCTTTTATGCAGGGCAAGAGACCCAGTACTTC. Full variable domain (missing parts from reference TRBV7-2 and TRBJ2-5): GAGVSQSPSNKVTEKGKDVELRCDPISGHTALYWYRQSLGQGLEFLIYFQGNSAPDKSGLPSDRFSAERTGGSVSTLTIQRTQQEDSAVYLCASSFYAGQETQYFGPGTRLLVL.

This clonotype was counted many times. J is TRBJ1-5 and V is TRBV5-8; 7 bases align to TRBD1. There are 15 residues in the CDR3. Unmatched junction bases numbered 9, after V lost 2 bases and J lost 7 bases. Germline V gene sequence: CDR1 SGHTS, CDR2 YDEGEE. Written as DNA, the CDR3 is TGTGCCAGCAGCTTTAGGACAGGAGGAGGACAGCCCCAGCATTTT. It specifies CASSFRTGGGQPQHF.

This clonotype was picked up many times. This chain connects TRBV12-3 or TRBV12-4 to TRBJ1-1; a weak D match, TRBD1 (6 bases). Trimming removed 7 bases at V and 11 bases at J, with 20 bases between. CDR3 length: 13 amino acids. As DNA, the CDR3 is TGTGCCAGCACCCTGATGGGGGCCTCAGTCGCTTTCTTT. Translating gives CASTLMGASVAFF.

This clonotype was found many times. The genes are TRBV10-2 and TRBJ2-5; no clear D. The germline V gene encodes CDR1 WSHSY and CDR2 SAAADI. The CDR3 covers 14 residues. Trimming took 6 bases from V and 4 from J, leaving 15 bases between them. This chain's CDR3 is CASRLDLLGETQYF. Here the CDR3 DNA reads TGCGCCAGCAGATTAGACTTGCTCGGAGAGACCCAGTACTTC.